The clone carrying this TCR beta chain occurred many times. Its specificity is unknown. J was trimmed by 12 bases and V by 7 bases; bases with no gene match: 9. Germline V gives CDR1 WSHSY, CDR2 SAAADI. The CDR3 spans 13 residues. These data come from a study of T-cell reconstitution after alpha-beta-depleted transplantation in children. The TCRbeta library was prepared with unique molecular identifiers. TCRdb reanalysed the PCR reads using MiXCR and keeps one entry per CDR3 protein. The sample shows almost 500,000 distinct CDR3 sequences, approximately 10% of them seen only once. Findings of the study overall: Alpha-beta T cells about two months after transplant reportedly derived from several hundred expanded graft clones. For some patients, TCRbeta diversity was high at day 60 because of recipient T cells and thymic progenitors that survived. A year had passed since transplant, and T-cell counts and diversity by then came mostly from newly produced T cells.

The TCR originated in a child under 10 years old with inherited bone marrow failure, due to receive a stem cell transplant. The rearrangement joins TRBV10-2 to TRBJ2-1; 10 bases match TRBD2. The source material was PBMCs, sampled before TCRalphabeta/CD19-depleted stem cell transplant. In DNA form, the CDR3 reads TGCGCCAGCAATCAGCGGGAGGGCCAGGGGCAGTTCTTC. Its translation: CASNQREGQGQFF.